Following are 23 T cell receptor beta chains from one sample sequenced in a study of blood T cell repertoires in COVID-19. Assay: immunoSEQ multiplex PCR; the TCRdb copy retains only in-frame clones and omits some. Of approximately 41,000 clones listed, over 80% were seen once; the top ten hold 35% to 55%. The sequenced sample consisted of peripheral blood. These receptors all stem from a woman of 80 years or more with acute or convalescent COVID-19.

The V and J genes are TRBV6-5 and TRBJ2-1, with D perhaps TRBD1 (6 bases). This CDR3 is 14 amino acids long. Germline V gene data show CDR1 as MNHEY and CDR2 as SVGAGI. V was clipped by 6 bases and J by 7 bases, with 16 bases between them. This chain's CDR3 is CASRVAGVDNEQFF. The CDR3 DNA reads as TGTGCCAGCAGGGTGGCAGGGGTGGATAATGAGCAGTTCTTC.

The chain uses TRBV16 and TRBJ1-5; D gene uncertain. Germline CDR1 and CDR2: KGHSY and FQNENV. Trimming took 0 bases from V and 5 from J, leaving 11 bases between them. The CDR3 is made up of 15 amino acids. CDR3 amino acids: CASSQSTSAYQPQHF. The CDR3 nucleotides read TGTGCCAGCAGCCAATCGACATCCGCTTATCAGCCCCAGCATTTT. The full variable domain, rest sourced from reference TRBV16 and TRBJ1-5, is GEEVAQTPKHLVRGEGQKAKLYCAPIKGHSYVFWYQQVLKNEFKFLISFQNENVFDETGMPKERFSAKCLPNSPCSLEIQATKLEDSAVYFCASSQSTSAYQPQHFGDGTRLSIL.

The V call is TRBV7-8, the J call TRBJ1-3; 8 bases map to TRBD1. CDR3 length: 15 residues. Germline V gene data show CDR1 as SGHVS and CDR2 as FQNEAQ. The V segment lost 4 bases and the J segment 7 bases; nucleotides outside the gene matches: 9. CDR3 protein: CASSSRQGQRNTIYF. CDR3 in DNA: TGTGCCAGCAGCTCCAGACAGGGGCAGAGGAACACCATATATTTT. Using reference TRBV7-8 and TRBJ1-3 for the parts outside the CDR3, the full variable domain is GAGVSQSPRYKVAKRGQDVALRCDPISGHVSLFWYQQALGQGPEFLTYFQNEAQLDKSGLPSDRFFAERPEGSVSTLKIQRTQQEDSAVYLCASSSRQGQRNTIYFGEGSWLTVV.

The chain is built from TRBV19 and TRBJ1-5, with a weak D call TRBD1 (6 bases). Between the trimmed V and J ends, which lost 5 bases and 2 bases, there was a span of 13 bases. This CDR3 is 15 amino acids long. Germline loops: CDR1 LNHDA, CDR2 SQIVND (reference sequence). The CDR3 protein is CASSSTGMGNQPQHF. The DNA of the CDR3 is TGTGCCAGTAGTTCTACAGGGATGGGCAATCAGCCCCAGCATTTT.

The CDR3 is CASSFDGGRYNEQFF. The CDR3 coding sequence is TGTGCCAGCAGCTTTGACGGGGGACGGTACAATGAGCAGTTCTTC. The chain has TRBV7-3 and TRBJ2-1, with D possibly being TRBD2 (6 bases). Germline CDR1 and CDR2: SGHTA and FQGTGA. V was clipped by 3 bases and J by 4 bases, with 13 bases between them. This CDR3 is 15 amino acids long.

The V gene is TRBV2, the J gene TRBJ2-1; 8 bases are shared with TRBD2. This CDR3 has 14 residues. Trimming cost V 10 bases and J 1 base; bases outside gene matches: 6. From germline, CDR1 is SNHLY and CDR2 FYNNEI. DNA of the CDR3: TGTGCCACCTCGGGGACTAGTTCCTACAATGAGCAGTTCTTC. The encoded protein is CATSGTSSYNEQFF.

The chain recombines TRBV12-3 or TRBV12-4 with TRBJ2-4; TRBD1 agrees at 9 bases. CDR3 length: 13 amino acids. V gave up 9 bases and J gave up 4 bases; unmatched junction bases: 4. CDR3 DNA: TGTGCCAGTGAACAGGGGGCTAAAAACATTCAGTACTTC. Translation gives CASEQGAKNIQYF.

The chain's CDR3 is CASSLNSGETQYF. Here the CDR3 DNA reads TGTGCCAGCAGCCTCAATAGCGGGGAGACCCAGTACTTC. The chain carries TRBV3-1 (or the pseudogene TRBV3-2) and TRBJ2-5, with 7 nucleotides matching TRBD2. V shed 4 bases and J 5 bases; nucleotides not matched to a gene: 4. Germline assignment: CDR1 LGHDT and CDR2 YNNKEL (reference sequence). This CDR3 has 13 amino acids.

This chain links TRBV28 with TRBJ1-1; no clear D. V dropped 3 bases and J dropped 9 bases, with 8 bases sitting between them. The germline gives CDR1 MDHEN, CDR2 SYDVKM. The CDR3 has 11 residues. CDR3 loop: CASSFYQKAFF. Written as DNA, the CDR3 is TGTGCCAGCAGTTTCTACCAAAAAGCTTTCTTT. Filled out from reference TRBV28 and TRBJ1-1, the complete variable domain reads DVKVTQSSRYLVKRTGEKVFLECVQDMDHENMFWYRQDPGLGLRLIYFSYDVKMKEKGDIPEGYSVSREKKERFSLILESASTNQTSMYLCASSFYQKAFFGQGTRLTVV.

This clone appeared a single time. The rearrangement joins TRBV19 to TRBJ1-6, with D perhaps TRBD1 (6 bases). This CDR3 spans 15 amino acids. CDR1 LNHDA and CDR2 SQIVND come from the germline V gene (reference sequence). V shed 8 bases and J shed 6 bases, with 17 bases lying between them. CDR3 sequence: CASGEGGSINSPLHF. In DNA, the CDR3 is TGTGCCAGTGGGGAAGGGGGTTCAATTAATTCACCCCTCCACTTT.

The rearrangement uses TRBV6-5 and TRBJ1-1; 8 bases match TRBD1. The CDR3 is made up of 11 amino acids. Germline CDR1 MNHEY, CDR2 SVGAGI. V shed 5 bases and J 11 bases; nucleotides not matched to a gene: 4. The CDR3 is CASSQDRAAFF. CDR3 coding DNA: TGTGCCAGCAGTCAGGACAGGGCTGCTTTCTTT.

The chain links TRBV29-1 to TRBJ1-4; TRBD1 might be the D (5 bases). Germline V CDR1 and CDR2: SQVTM, ANQGSEA. The CDR3 spans 13 residues. Trimming removed 7 bases at V and 0 bases at J, with 9 bases between. The CDR3 nucleotides are TGCAGCGCCCGGGACTCAACTAATGAAAAACTGTTTTTT. This codes for CSARDSTNEKLFF.

V and J are TRBV4-2 and TRBJ1-6; TRBD1 matches 7 bases. Germline V CDR1 and CDR2: LGHNA, YNFKEQ. This CDR3 is 14 amino acids long. V gave up 1 base and J gave up 7 bases; unmatched junction bases: 1. DNA of the CDR3: TGTGCCAGCAGCCAAGGACAGGGAAATTCACCCCTCCACTTT. Translation: CASSQGQGNSPLHF.

V gene TRBV18 combines with J gene TRBJ1-1; 9 nucleotides agree with TRBD1. V shed 0 bases, J shed 5 bases, and the junction held 7 bases outside the gene matches. Germline CDR1 reads KGHSH; CDR2 reads LQKENI. This CDR3 has 16 amino acids. CDR3 sequence: CASSPPTGGEGTEAFF. CDR3 coding DNA: TGTGCCAGCTCACCACCGACAGGGGGGGAGGGGACTGAAGCTTTCTTT.

The genes are TRBV12-3 or TRBV12-4 and TRBJ2-7, with no clear D. The V end was cut by 3 bases, the J end by 0 bases, with 6 bases between. The CDR3 runs 13 residues. CDR3 sequence reads: CASSLALSYEQYF. CDR3 bases: TGTGCCAGCAGTTTGGCCCTCTCCTACGAGCAGTACTTC.

This clone is a singleton in its sample. The chain has TRBV11-3 and TRBJ2-1, with TRBD2 matching over 12 bases. CDR3 size: 18 residues. Losses at the gene ends were 5 bases for V and 9 bases for J; bases not matched to a gene: 17. In germline, CDR1 is SGHNT, CDR2 YENEEA. The CDR3 here is CASSPPPQTSGGLGEQFF. CDR3 coding DNA: TGTGCCAGCAGCCCCCCACCTCAGACTAGCGGGGGTCTAGGTGAGCAGTTCTTC.

This clone was seen a few times. The rearrangement uses TRBV4-1 and TRBJ1-4, with TRBD1 matching over 10 bases. The CDR3 runs 18 residues. Germline values: CDR1 MGHRA, CDR2 YSYEKL. Losses at the gene ends were 3 bases for V and 4 bases for J; bases not matched to a gene: 11. The CDR3 sequence is CASSHPGQGIRGNEKLFF. The CDR3 coding sequence is TGCGCCAGCAGCCACCCGGGACAGGGGATAAGGGGTAATGAAAAACTGTTTTTT.

The V and J genes are TRBV11-3 and TRBJ2-3; TRBD2 might be the D (6 bases). Germline CDR1 reads SGHNT; CDR2 reads YENEEA. Trimming pared 4 bases from V and 2 bases from J, leaving 13 bases between. CDR3 length: 15 amino acids. CDR3 nucleotide sequence: TGTGCCAGCAGCTCCTCGGGACTTTACACAGATACGCAGTATTTT. Translated: CASSSSGLYTDTQYF.

The V call is TRBV2, the J call TRBJ2-5; D is possibly TRBD2 (6 bases). Per the germline V gene, CDR1 is SNHLY and CDR2 is FYNNEI. The CDR3 is made up of 11 amino acids. V shed 8 bases and J shed 9 bases, with 13 bases lying between them. The CDR3 loop reads CASSTGVAQYF. CDR3 coding DNA: TGTGCCAGCTCCACGGGGGTGGCCCAGTACTTC.

The chain has TRBV7-9 and TRBJ1-2, with a weak D call TRBD1 (5 bases). V shed 5 bases and J shed 2 bases, with 9 bases lying between them. Germline V gene lookup returns CDR1 SEHNR and CDR2 FQNEAQ (reference sequence). The CDR3 covers 13 residues. CDR3 amino acids: CASSVSGNYGYTF. The CDR3 nucleotides are TGTGCCAGCAGCGTCTCAGGGAACTATGGCTACACCTTC.

The chain is built from TRBV7-2 and TRBJ1-5; the match to TRBD1 covers 7 bases. V shed 5 bases and J 11 bases; nucleotides not matched to a gene: 9. Per the germline V gene, CDR1 is SGHTA and CDR2 is FQGNSA. This CDR3 is built from 13 residues. The CDR3 loop reads CASSPLTGTAQHF. The CDR3 DNA is TGTGCCAGCAGCCCCCTGACAGGGACGGCCCAGCATTTT.

The chain carries TRBV11-2 and TRBJ2-1, with a weak D call TRBD1 (6 bases). Germline CDR1 is SGHAT and CDR2 is FQNNGV. Trimming cost V 1 base and J 2 bases, with 6 bases left between them. This CDR3 has 14 residues. Here the CDR3 reads CASSLAGAYNEQFF. In nucleotides, the CDR3 is TGTGCCAGCAGCTTAGCAGGGGCCTACAATGAGCAGTTCTTC.

This chain joins TRBV14 and TRBJ1-2; D is undetermined. The CDR3 contains 13 residues. CDR1 and CDR2 from the germline V gene are SGHDN and FVKESK. The V and J ends lost 2 bases and 0 bases respectively, with 4 bases between them. For the CDR3, the DNA is TGTGCCAGCAGCCAACGAGCTAACTATGGCTACACCTTC. Translation: CASSQRANYGYTF. The variable domain in full, completed from reference TRBV14 and TRBJ1-2, reads EAGVTQFPSHSVIEKGQTVTLRCDPISGHDNLYWYRRVMGKEIKFLLHFVKESKQDESGMPNNRFLAERTGGTYSTLKVQPAELEDSGVYFCASSQRANYGYTFGSGTRLTVV.